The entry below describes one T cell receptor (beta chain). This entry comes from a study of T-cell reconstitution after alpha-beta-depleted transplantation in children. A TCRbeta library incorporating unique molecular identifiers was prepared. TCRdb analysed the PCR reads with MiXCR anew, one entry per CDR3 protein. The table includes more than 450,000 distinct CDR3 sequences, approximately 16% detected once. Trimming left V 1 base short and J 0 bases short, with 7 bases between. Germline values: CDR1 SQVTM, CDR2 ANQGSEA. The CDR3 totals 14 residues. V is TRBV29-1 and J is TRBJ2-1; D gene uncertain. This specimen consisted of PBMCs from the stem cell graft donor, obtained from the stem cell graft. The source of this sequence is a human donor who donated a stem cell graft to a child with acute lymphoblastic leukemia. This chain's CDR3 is CSVEVGFSYNEQFF. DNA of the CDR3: TGCAGCGTTGAAGTTGGTTTCTCCTACAATGAGCAGTTCTTC.